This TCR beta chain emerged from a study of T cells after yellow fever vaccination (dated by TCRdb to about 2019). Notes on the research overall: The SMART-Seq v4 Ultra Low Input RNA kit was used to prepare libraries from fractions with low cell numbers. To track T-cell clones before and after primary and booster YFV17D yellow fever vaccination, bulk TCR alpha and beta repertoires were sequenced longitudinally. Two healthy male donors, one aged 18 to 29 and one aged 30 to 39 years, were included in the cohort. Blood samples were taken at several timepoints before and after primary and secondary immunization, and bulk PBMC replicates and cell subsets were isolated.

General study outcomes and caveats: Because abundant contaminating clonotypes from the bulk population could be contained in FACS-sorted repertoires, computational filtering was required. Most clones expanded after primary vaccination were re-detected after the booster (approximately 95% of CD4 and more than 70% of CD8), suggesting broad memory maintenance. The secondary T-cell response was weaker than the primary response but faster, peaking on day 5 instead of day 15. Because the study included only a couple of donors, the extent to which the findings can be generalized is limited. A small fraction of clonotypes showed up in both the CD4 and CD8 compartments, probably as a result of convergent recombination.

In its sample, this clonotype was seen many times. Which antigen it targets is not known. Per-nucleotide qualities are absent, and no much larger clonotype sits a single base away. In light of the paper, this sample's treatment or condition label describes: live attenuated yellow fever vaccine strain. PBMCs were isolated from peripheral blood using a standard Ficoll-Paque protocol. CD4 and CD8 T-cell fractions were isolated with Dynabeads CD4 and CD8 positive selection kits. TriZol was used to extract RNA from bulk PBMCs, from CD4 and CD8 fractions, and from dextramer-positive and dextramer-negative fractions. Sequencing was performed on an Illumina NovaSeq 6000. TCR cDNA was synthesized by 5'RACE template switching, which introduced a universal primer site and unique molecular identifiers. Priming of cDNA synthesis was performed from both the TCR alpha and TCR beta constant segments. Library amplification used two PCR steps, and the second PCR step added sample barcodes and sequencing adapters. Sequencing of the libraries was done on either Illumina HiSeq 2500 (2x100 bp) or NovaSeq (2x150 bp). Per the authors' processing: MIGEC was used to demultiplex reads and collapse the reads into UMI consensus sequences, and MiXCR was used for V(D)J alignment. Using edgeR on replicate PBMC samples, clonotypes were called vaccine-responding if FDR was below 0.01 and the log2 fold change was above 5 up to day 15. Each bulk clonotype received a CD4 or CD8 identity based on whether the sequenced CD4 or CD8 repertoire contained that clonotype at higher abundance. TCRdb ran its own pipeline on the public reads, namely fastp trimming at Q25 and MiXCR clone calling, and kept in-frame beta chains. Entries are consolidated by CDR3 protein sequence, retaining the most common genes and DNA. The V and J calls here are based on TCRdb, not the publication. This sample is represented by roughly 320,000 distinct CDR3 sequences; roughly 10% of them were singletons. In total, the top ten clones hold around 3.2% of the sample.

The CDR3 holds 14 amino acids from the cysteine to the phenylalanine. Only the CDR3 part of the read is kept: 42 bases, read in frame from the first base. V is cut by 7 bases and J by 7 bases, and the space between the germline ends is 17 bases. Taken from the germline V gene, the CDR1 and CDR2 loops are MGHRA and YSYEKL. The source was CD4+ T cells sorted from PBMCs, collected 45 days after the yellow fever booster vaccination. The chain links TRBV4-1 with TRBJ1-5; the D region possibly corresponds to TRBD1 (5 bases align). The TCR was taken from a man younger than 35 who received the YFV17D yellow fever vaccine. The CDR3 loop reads CASTQGPSRQPQHF. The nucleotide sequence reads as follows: TGCGCCAGCACTCAGGGCCCTTCCAGGCAGCCCCAGCATTTT.